These 20 T cell receptor beta chains were sequenced from one sample in a study of cytomegalovirus exposure and HLA in healthy donors. Primers for the PCR totalled 60 Vbeta and 13 Jbeta. This table comes from immunoSEQ multiplex PCR, and its TCRdb copy is limited to in-frame clones, with some not included. Of 130,000 or so clones listed, 78% are singletons. What was sequenced was PBMCs. These receptors originate from a woman aged 18-30 years in good health and CMV-seronegative.

The J gene is TRBJ1-1, the V gene TRBV10-3, with D unresolved. Germline CDR1 ENHRY, CDR2 SYGVKD. V was shortened by 11 bases and J by 1 base, with 8 bases between the two germline ends. The CDR3 runs 11 residues. This chain's CDR3 is CAPRGNTEAFF. The CDR3 DNA reads as TGTGCCCCCAGAGGGAACACTGAAGCTTTCTTT.

The chain combines TRBV29-1 with TRBJ2-3; TRBD2 agrees at 7 bases. Germline trimming cut 4 bases from V and 10 bases from J; bases unmatched to any gene: 8. CDR1 SQVTM and CDR2 ANQGSEA come from the germline V gene. The CDR3 length is 12 residues. The CDR3 DNA sequence: TGCAGCGTTGCCCTGGGGAGGGAGGCGCAGTATTTT. Amino acid sequence: CSVALGREAQYF.

The V gene is TRBV15, the J gene TRBJ2-5; D remains unclear. This CDR3 spans 13 amino acids. Per the germline V gene, CDR1 is LNHNV and CDR2 is YYDKDF (reference sequence). Trimming took 8 bases from V and 4 from J, leaving 14 bases between them. CDR3 amino acids: CATSLSDGETQYF. For the CDR3, the DNA is TGTGCCACCTCGCTCAGCGATGGAGAGACCCAGTACTTC.

The rearrangement uses TRBV29-1 and TRBJ2-7, with 8 bases lining up with TRBD1. This CDR3 region has 11 residues. J was trimmed by 4 bases and V by 6 bases; bases with no gene match: 2. CDR1 is SQVTM and CDR2 is ANQGSEA in the germline V gene. The chain's CDR3 is CSVGQDYEQYF. CDR3 DNA sequence: TGCAGCGTGGGACAGGATTACGAGCAGTACTTC.

The V and J genes are TRBV30 and TRBJ1-1; D is uncertain. V gave up 6 bases and J gave up 0 bases, with 17 bases separating them. The CDR3 length is 15 residues. The germline V gene has CDR1 GTSNPN and CDR2 SVGIG (reference sequence). The CDR3 here is CACRTQAYMNTEAFF. As DNA, the CDR3 is TGTGCCTGCCGAACCCAGGCCTACATGAACACTGAAGCTTTCTTT.

This clone was counted only a few times. This sequence joins TRBV5-1 and TRBJ1-1; maybe TRBD1 (5 bases). Germline assignment: CDR1 SGHRS and CDR2 YFSETQ. V was trimmed by 4 bases and J by 0 bases, leaving 10 bases between them. CDR3 length equals 14 residues. The CDR3: CASSQDTVNTEAFF. For the CDR3, the DNA is TGCGCCAGCAGCCAGGACACCGTGAACACTGAAGCTTTCTTT.

Only a few counts were recorded for this clone. This chain connects TRBV7-2 to TRBJ2-7; TRBD2 aligns across 14 bases. The CDR3 has 15 amino acids. Germline values: CDR1 SGHTA, CDR2 FQGNSA. The V and J ends lost 4 bases and 9 bases, in that order; junction bases with no gene match: 8. The CDR3 region is CASSSRLAGGPVQYF. Written as DNA, the CDR3 is TGTGCCAGCAGCTCGCGACTAGCGGGAGGGCCTGTGCAGTACTTC.

The chain has TRBV18 and TRBJ1-1, with TRBD1 identical over 7 bases. Unmatched junction bases numbered 6, after V lost 1 base and J lost 4 bases. CDR1 KGHSH and CDR2 LQKENI come from the germline V gene. The CDR3 runs 15 residues. In DNA, the CDR3 is TGTGCCAGCTCACCACGGGGTACAGGGGCCACTGAAGCTTTCTTT. Translated: CASSPRGTGATEAFF.

The chain is built from TRBV5-5 and TRBJ2-2, with TRBD2 matching 11 bases. From germline, CDR1 is SGHKS and CDR2 YYEKEE (reference sequence). V was clipped by 0 bases and J by 2 bases; unmatched bases: 0. The CDR3 sequence is 16 residues long. The CDR3 DNA follows: TGTGCCAGCAGCTTGGGACTAGCGGGAAACACCGGGGAGCTGTTTTTT. Its translation: CASSLGLAGNTGELFF.

The J gene is TRBJ2-3, the V gene TRBV5-1; TRBD2 aligns across 10 bases. The V and J ends lost 4 bases and 0 bases, in that order; junction bases with no gene match: 5. The CDR3 is 16 amino acids. In germline, CDR1 is SGHRS, CDR2 YFSETQ. This CDR3 is CASSPTTSGSTDTQYF. CDR3 in DNA: TGCGCCAGCAGCCCGACGACTAGCGGGAGCACAGATACGCAGTATTTT.

This chain links TRBV30 with TRBJ1-1; 8 bases are shared with TRBD1. Losses at the gene ends were 3 bases for V and 11 bases for J; bases not matched to a gene: 11. Germline CDR1 GTSNPN, CDR2 SVGIG (reference sequence). The CDR3 loop spans 13 amino acids. The CDR3 loop reads CAWRAPGGAKAFF. The CDR3 nucleotides are TGTGCCTGGAGGGCCCCAGGGGGCGCTAAGGCTTTCTTT.

The gene calls are TRBV4-2 and TRBJ2-2; 10 nucleotides line up with TRBD2. This CDR3 has 17 amino acids. J gave up 7 bases and V 1 base, and 9 bases lay outside the gene matches. The germline gives CDR1 LGHNA, CDR2 YNFKEQ. Here the CDR3 reads CASSQVIAGGEVGELFF. CDR3 coding DNA: TGTGCCAGCAGCCAAGTAATAGCGGGAGGAGAGGTCGGGGAGCTGTTTTTT.

The chain has TRBV4-1 and TRBJ1-2, with D maybe TRBD1 (6 bases). This CDR3 has 15 amino acids. Germline V gives CDR1 MGHRA, CDR2 YSYEKL. V lost 4 bases, J lost 3 bases, and 15 bases lay in between. The CDR3 reads CASSPVGGPDYGYTF. CDR3 DNA sequence: TGCGCCAGCAGCCCAGTCGGGGGGCCTGACTATGGCTACACCTTC.

Here the CDR3 reads CASSRSGDLTYEQYF. The DNA of the CDR3 is TGTGCCAGCAGCCGGAGCGGGGACCTGACCTACGAGCAGTACTTC. The chain recombines TRBV6-5 with TRBJ2-7; TRBD2 matches at 7 bases. This CDR3 has 15 residues. The junction had 10 bases not matched to a gene; V was cut back by 6 bases and J by 2 bases. Germline-derived CDR1 and CDR2 are MNHEY and SVGAGI.

V is TRBV25-1 and J is TRBJ2-3, with 8 bases aligning to TRBD2. Germline lookup yields CDR1 MGHDK and CDR2 SYGVNS. V shed 4 bases, J shed 4 bases, and the junction held 7 bases outside the gene matches. The CDR3 is made up of 15 amino acids. CDR3 DNA sequence: TGTGCCAGCAGTGCAGCGGGAGATGGAGCAGATACGCAGTATTTT. Protein sequence: CASSAAGDGADTQYF.

V usage is TRBV5-1 and J usage is TRBJ2-1, with a tentative D call TRBD2 (5 bases). Germline loops: CDR1 SGHRS, CDR2 YFSETQ. V lost 4 bases to trimming and J lost 5 bases, with 10 bases between them. CDR3 length: 13 residues. The CDR3 loop is CASSLGVDNEQFF. The CDR3 DNA is TGCGCCAGCAGCCTCGGGGTTGACAATGAGCAGTTCTTC. Full variable domain (outside the CDR3, taken from reference TRBV5-1 and TRBJ2-1): KAGVTQTPRYLIKTRGQQVTLSCSPISGHRSVSWYQQTPGQGLQFLFEYFSETQRNKGNFPGRFSGRQFSNSRSEMNVSTLELGDSALYLCASSLGVDNEQFFGPGTRLTVL.

This rearrangement joins TRBV7-8 to TRBJ1-2, with 8 bases fitting TRBD1. After removal of 6 bases from V and 7 bases from J, the junction contained 7 bases not matched to a gene. Germline CDR1 is SGHVS and CDR2 is FQNEAQ. CDR3 length: 13 amino acids. CDR3 DNA sequence: TGTGCCAGCAGTTTCGGACAGGGCGGTGGCTACACCTTC. Protein product: CASSFGQGGGYTF. Looking up the rest from reference TRBV7-8 and TRBJ1-2 gives the full variable domain: GAGVSQSPRYKVAKRGQDVALRCDPISGHVSLFWYQQALGQGPEFLTYFQNEAQLDKSGLPSDRFFAERPEGSVSTLKIQRTQQEDSAVYLCASSFGQGGGYTFGSGTRLTVV.

The chain links TRBV6-6 to TRBJ2-1, with D unclear. V gave up 0 bases and J gave up 7 bases, with 10 bases separating them. The germline V gene has CDR1 MNHNY and CDR2 SVGAGI (reference sequence). This CDR3 spans 14 amino acids. For the CDR3, the DNA is TGTGCCAGCAGTTACTCAACCTGGCGGAATGAGCAGTTCTTC. This translates into CASSYSTWRNEQFF.

This chain links TRBV2 with TRBJ2-5, with unresolved D. The CDR3 has 15 residues. CDR1 is SNHLY and CDR2 is FYNNEI in the germline V gene. V lost 0 bases, J lost 1 base, and 9 bases lay in between. The CDR3 region is CASSEAERLQETQYF. The CDR3 coding sequence is TGTGCCAGCAGTGAAGCGGAACGACTCCAAGAGACCCAGTACTTC.

Turning to this clone: A read error may produce the germline difference seen at one junction end. J is TRBJ2-2 and V is TRBV4-1; 7 positions match TRBD1. Germline V gene data show CDR1 as MGHRA and CDR2 as YSYEKL. The CDR3 is made up of 17 amino acids. CDR3 DNA sequence: TGCGTCAGCAGCCAGGGTAAGACAGGGATAAACACCGGGGAGCTGTTTTTT. This translates into CVSSQGKTGINTGELFF.